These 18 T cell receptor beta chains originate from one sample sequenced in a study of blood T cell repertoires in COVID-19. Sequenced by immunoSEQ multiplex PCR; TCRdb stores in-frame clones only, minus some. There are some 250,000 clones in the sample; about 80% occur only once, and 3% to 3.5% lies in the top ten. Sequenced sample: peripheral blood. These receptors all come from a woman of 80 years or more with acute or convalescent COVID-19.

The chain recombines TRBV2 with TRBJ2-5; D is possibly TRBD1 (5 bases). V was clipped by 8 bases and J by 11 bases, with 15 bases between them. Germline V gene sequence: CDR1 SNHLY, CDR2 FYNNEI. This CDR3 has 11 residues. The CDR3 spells CASEVAGQQYF. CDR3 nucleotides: TGTGCCAGCGAGGTGGCAGGGCAACAGTACTTC.

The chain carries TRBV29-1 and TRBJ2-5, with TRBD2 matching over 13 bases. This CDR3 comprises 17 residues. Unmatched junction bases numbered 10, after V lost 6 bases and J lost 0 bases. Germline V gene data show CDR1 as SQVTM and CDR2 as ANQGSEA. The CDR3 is CSVKGTSGDIYQETQYF. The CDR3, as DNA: TGCAGCGTAAAAGGGACTAGCGGGGACATTTACCAAGAGACCCAGTACTTC.

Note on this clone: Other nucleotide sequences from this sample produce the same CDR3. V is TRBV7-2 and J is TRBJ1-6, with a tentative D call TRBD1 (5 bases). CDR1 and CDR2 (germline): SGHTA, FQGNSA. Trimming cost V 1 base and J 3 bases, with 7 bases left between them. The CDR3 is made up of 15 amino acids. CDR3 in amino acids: CASSLGQGYNSPLHF. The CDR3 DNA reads TGTGCCAGCAGCTTAGGCCAGGGCTATAATTCACCCCTCCACTTT.

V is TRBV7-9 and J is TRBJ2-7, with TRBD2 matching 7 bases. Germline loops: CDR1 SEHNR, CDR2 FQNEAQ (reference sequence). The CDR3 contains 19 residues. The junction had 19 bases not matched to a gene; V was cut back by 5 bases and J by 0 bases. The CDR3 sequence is CASSPVRGFWRGSSYEQYF. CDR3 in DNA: TGTGCCAGCAGCCCTGTCCGGGGGTTTTGGCGGGGGTCCTCCTACGAGCAGTACTTC.

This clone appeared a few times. The chain's CDR3 is CASSLPGPGGDTQYF. The DNA for the CDR3 is TGCGCCAGCAGCTTGCCAGGGCCGGGTGGGGATACGCAGTATTTT. This chain uses TRBV5-1 with TRBJ2-3; D is possibly TRBD1 (5 bases). Germline values: CDR1 SGHRS, CDR2 YFSETQ. Trimming removed 1 base at V and 6 bases at J, with 15 bases between. The CDR3 loop spans 15 amino acids.

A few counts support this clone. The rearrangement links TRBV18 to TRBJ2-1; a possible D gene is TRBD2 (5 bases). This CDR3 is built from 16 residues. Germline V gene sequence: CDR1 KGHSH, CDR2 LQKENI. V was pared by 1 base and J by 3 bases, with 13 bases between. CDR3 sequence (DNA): TGTGCCAGCTCACCACGCGGGTCCCAGAGCTACAATGAGCAGTTCTTC. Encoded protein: CASSPRGSQSYNEQFF.

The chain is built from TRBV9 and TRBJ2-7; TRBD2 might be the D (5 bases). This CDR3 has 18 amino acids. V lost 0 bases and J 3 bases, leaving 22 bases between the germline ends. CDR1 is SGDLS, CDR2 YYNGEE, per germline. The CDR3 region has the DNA TGTGCCAGCAGCGTAGGGGTCGGAAGGGAGCGTTTGAGCTACGAGCAGTACTTC. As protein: CASSVGVGRERLSYEQYF.

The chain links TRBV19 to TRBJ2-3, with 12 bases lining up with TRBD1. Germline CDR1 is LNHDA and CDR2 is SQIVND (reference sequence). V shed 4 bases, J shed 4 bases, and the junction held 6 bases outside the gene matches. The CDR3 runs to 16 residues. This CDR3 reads CASSTRDRGHADTQYF. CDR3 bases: TGTGCCAGTAGTACCAGGGACAGGGGGCACGCAGATACGCAGTATTTT. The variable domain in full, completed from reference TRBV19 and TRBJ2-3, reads DGGITQSPKYLFRKEGQNVTLSCEQNLNHDAMYWYRQDPGQGLRLIYYSQIVNDFQKGDIAEGYSVSREKKESFPLTVTSAQKNPTAFYLCASSTRDRGHADTQYFGPGTRLTVL.

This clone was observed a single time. The CDR3 DNA is TGTGCCAGCAGCCAAGTCCCAAGCGGGAGTTACGAGCAGTACTTC. Residues: CASSQVPSGSYEQYF. The chain has TRBV3-1 (or the pseudogene TRBV3-2) and TRBJ2-7; 8 bases agree with TRBD2. Germline V lookup: CDR1 LGHDT, CDR2 YNNKEL (reference sequence). The CDR3 has 15 residues. The J segment lost 4 bases and the V segment lost 1 base, leaving 6 bases of the junction unmatched.

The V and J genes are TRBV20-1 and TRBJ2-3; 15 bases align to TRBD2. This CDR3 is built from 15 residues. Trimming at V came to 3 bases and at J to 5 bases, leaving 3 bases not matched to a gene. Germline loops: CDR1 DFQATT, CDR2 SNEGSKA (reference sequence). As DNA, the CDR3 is TGCAGTGCTAGTGGACTAGCGGGGGGGCAAGATACGCAGTATTTT. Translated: CSASGLAGGQDTQYF.

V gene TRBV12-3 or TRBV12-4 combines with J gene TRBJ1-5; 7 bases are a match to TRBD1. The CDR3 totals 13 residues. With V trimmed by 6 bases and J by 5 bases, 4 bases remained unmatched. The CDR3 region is CASRRQGDQPQHF. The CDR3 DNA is TGTGCCAGCAGGAGACAGGGTGATCAGCCCCAGCATTTT.

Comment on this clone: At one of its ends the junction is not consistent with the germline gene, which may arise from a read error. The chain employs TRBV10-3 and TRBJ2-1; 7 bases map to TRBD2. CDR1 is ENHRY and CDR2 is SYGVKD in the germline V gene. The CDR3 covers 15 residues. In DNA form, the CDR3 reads TGTGCCATCGGTGAGCGACTAGCCCCCTACAATGAGCAGTTCTTC. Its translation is CAIGERLAPYNEQFF.

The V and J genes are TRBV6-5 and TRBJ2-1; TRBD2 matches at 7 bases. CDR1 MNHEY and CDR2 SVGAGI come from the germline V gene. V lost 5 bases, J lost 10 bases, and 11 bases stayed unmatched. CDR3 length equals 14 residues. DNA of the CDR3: TGTGCCAGCAGTCTCCGGGAGGTTGCGCGCGAGCAGTTCTTC. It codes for CASSLREVAREQFF.

CDR3 nucleotide sequence: TGCGCCAGCAGCTCCTACCGGGACAGGGATGGCTACACCTTC. It codes for CASSSYRDRDGYTF. The rearrangement links TRBV5-1 to TRBJ1-2; TRBD1 matches 9 bases. V lost 3 bases, J lost 6 bases, and 6 bases stayed unmatched. CDR3 length: 14 amino acids. Per the germline V gene, CDR1 is SGHRS and CDR2 is YFSETQ. Together with reference TRBV5-1 and TRBJ1-2, the CDR3 gives the full variable domain: KAGVTQTPRYLIKTRGQQVTLSCSPISGHRSVSWYQQTPGQGLQFLFEYFSETQRNKGNFPGRFSGRQFSNSRSEMNVSTLELGDSALYLCASSSYRDRDGYTFGSGTRLTVV.

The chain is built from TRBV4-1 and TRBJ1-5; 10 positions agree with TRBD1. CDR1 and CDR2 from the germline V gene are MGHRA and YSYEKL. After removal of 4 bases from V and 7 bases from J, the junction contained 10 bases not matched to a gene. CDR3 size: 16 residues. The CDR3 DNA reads TGCGCCAGCAGCCCTCACGACAGGGGGCGAGGGCAGCCCCAGCATTTT. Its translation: CASSPHDRGRGQPQHF.

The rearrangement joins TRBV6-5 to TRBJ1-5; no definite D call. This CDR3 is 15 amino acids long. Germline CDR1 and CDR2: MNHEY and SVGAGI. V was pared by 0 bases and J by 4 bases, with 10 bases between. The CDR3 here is CASSYSIRKNQPQHF. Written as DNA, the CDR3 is TGTGCCAGCAGTTACTCGATCAGAAAAAATCAGCCCCAGCATTTT.

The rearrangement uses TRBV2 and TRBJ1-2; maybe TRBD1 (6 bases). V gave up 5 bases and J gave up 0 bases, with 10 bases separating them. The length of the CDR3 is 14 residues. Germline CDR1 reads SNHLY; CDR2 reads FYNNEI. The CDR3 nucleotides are TGTGCCAGCAGTAGGACAGCCGCTAACTATGGCTACACCTTC. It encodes CASSRTAANYGYTF.

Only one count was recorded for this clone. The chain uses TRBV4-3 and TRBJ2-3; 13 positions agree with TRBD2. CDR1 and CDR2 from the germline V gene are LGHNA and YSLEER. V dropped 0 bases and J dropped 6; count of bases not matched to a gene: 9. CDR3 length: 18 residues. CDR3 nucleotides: TGCGCCAGCAGCCAAGAAGGAACTAGCGGGGGGGCCAGGGATACGCAGTATTTT. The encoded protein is CASSQEGTSGGARDTQYF.